This T cell receptor (beta chain) came from a study of regulatory T cells in long-lasting Graves disease. V lost 0 bases and J 4 bases, leaving 12 bases between the germline ends. CDR3 size: 14 residues. Per the germline V gene, CDR1 is GTSNPN and CDR2 is SVGIG (reference sequence). This clonotype has ten or more counts. The antigen is undetermined. Libraries of TCR beta came from iRepertoire HTBI primers plus Arm-PCR of CDR3 regions. TCRdb re-called the multiplex PCR reads with MiXCR, one entry per CDR3 protein. The sample records hundreds of thousands of distinct CDR3 sequences, 16% being singletons. Findings of the study overall: Thyroid tissue was not studied; only peripheral blood was. With persistent disease, TRBV28, TRBJ1-2 and TRBJ2-5 were the favored segments.

The time point is: newly diagnosed GD, antithyroid drugs for less than 3 months. RNA extracted from PBMCs served as the sequencing template. Separately, the same data were catalogued under a study of T cells in Graves' hyperthyroidism and ophthalmopathy. That source adds: Researchers ran a first-round RT-PCR on the TCR CDR3 using the HTBI primer set.

The sequence derives from a man younger than 35 with Graves disease. The chain carries TRBV30 and TRBJ1-1; D perhaps matches TRBD1 (6 bases). Sequencing was performed on peripheral blood mononuclear cells (PBMCs), taken at new diagnosis, from a patient treated with antithyroid drugs. This CDR3 reads CAWSVGQGFTEAFF. The CDR3, as DNA: TGTGCCTGGAGTGTAGGGCAGGGGTTCACTGAAGCTTTCTTT. The variable domain in full, with the rest retrieved from reference TRBV30 and TRBJ1-1, is SQTIHQWPATLVQPVGSPLSLECTVEGTSNPNLYWYRQAAGRGLQLLFYSVGIGQISSEVPQNLSASRPQDRQFILSSKKLLLSDSGFYLCAWSVGQGFTEAFFGQGTRLTVV.